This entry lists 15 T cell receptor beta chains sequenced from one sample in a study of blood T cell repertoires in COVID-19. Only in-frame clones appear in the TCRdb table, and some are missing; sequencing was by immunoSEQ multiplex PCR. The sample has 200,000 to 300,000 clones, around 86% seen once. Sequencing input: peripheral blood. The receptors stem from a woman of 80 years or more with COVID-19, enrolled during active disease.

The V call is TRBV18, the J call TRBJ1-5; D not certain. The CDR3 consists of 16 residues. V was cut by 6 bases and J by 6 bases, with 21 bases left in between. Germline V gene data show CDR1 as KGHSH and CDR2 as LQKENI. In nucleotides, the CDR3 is TGTGCCAGCTCTTCCCTCTCGGGGTTAACGGGTCAGCCCCAGCATTTT. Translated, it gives CASSSLSGLTGQPQHF.

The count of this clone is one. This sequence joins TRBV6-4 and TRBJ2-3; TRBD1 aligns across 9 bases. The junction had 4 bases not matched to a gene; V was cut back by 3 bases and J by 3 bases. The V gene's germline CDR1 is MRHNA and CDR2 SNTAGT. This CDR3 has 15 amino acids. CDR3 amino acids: CASSEGTGRTDTQYF. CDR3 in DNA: TGTGCCAGCAGTGAAGGGACAGGGAGGACAGATACGCAGTATTTT.

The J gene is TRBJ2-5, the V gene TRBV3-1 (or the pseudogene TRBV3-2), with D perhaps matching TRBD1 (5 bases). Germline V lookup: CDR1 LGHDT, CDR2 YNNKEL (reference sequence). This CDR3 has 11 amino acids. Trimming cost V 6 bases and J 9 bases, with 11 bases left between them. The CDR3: CASRSQGAQYF. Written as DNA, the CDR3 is TGTGCCAGCAGGTCCCAAGGGGCCCAGTACTTC.

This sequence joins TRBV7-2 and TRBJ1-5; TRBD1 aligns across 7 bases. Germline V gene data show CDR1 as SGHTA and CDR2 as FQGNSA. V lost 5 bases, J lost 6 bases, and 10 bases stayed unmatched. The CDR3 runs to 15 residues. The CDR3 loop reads CASSRIQGVGQPQHF. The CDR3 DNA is TGTGCCAGCAGCCGTATTCAGGGGGTGGGTCAGCCCCAGCATTTT.

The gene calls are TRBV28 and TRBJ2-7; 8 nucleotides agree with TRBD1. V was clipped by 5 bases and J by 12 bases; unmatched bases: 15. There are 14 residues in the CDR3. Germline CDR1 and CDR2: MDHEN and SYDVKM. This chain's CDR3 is CASSPGQGIIVRYV. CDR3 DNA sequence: TGTGCCAGCAGTCCCGGACAGGGTATTATCGTGCGGTACGTC.

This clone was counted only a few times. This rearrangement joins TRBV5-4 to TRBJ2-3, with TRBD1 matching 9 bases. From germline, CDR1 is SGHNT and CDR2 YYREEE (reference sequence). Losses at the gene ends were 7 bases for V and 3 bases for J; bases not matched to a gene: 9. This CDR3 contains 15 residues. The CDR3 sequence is CASGDREVGTDTQYF. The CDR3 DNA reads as TGTGCCAGCGGGGACAGGGAAGTTGGGACAGATACGCAGTATTTT.

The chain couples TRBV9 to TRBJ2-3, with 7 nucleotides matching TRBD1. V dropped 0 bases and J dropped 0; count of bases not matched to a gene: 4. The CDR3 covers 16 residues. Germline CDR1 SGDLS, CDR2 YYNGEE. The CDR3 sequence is CASSVGGGRSTDTQYF. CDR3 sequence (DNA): TGTGCCAGCAGCGTAGGAGGGGGCCGAAGCACAGATACGCAGTATTTT.

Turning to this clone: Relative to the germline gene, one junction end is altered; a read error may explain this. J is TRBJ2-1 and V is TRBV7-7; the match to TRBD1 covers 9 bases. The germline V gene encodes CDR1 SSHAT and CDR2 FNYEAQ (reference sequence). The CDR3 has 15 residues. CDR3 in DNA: TGTGCTAGCAGCTTAGGACAGGGGCCCTACAATGAGCAGTTCTTC. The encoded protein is CASSLGQGPYNEQFF.

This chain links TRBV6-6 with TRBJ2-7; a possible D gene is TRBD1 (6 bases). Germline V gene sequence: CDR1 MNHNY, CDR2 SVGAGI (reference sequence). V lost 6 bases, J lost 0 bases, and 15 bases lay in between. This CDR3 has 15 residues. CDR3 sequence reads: CASSTIGQSSYEQYF. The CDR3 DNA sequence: TGTGCCAGCAGCACAATAGGACAGAGCTCCTACGAGCAGTACTTC.

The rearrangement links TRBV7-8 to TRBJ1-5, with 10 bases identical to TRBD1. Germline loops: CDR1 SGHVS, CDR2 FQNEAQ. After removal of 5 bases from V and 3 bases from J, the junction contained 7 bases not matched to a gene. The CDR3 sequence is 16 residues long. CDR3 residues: CASSGRTGGNNQPQHF. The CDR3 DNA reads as TGTGCCAGCAGCGGTAGGACAGGGGGTAACAATCAGCCCCAGCATTTT.

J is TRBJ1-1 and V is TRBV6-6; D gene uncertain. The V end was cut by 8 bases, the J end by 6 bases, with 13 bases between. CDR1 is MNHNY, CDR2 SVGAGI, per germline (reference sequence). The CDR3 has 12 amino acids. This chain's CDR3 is CASDVRGSEAFF. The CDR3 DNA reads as TGTGCCAGCGACGTAAGAGGTTCTGAAGCTTTCTTT.

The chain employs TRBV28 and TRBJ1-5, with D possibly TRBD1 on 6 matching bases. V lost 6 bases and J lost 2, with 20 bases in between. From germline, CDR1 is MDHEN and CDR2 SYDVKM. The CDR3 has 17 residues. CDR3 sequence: CASRKTRYRDGNQPQHF. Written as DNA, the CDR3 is TGTGCCAGCAGAAAGACACGTTACAGGGACGGCAATCAGCCCCAGCATTTT.

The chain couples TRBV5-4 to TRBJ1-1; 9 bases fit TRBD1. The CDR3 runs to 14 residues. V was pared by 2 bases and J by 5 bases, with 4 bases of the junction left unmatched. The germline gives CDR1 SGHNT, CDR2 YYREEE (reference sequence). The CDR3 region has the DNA TGTGCCAGCAGCTTCCGGGACAGGGAAACTGAAGCTTTCTTT. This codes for CASSFRDRETEAFF.

The CDR3 bases are TGTGCCAGCAGCTTAGTAGGGGAGAACACTGAAGCTTTCTTT. It translates to CASSLVGENTEAFF. V gene TRBV11-2 combines with J gene TRBJ1-1, with D possibly matching TRBD1 (5 bases). CDR1 SGHAT and CDR2 FQNNGV come from the germline V gene. V gave up 1 base and J gave up 1 base, with 7 bases separating them. The CDR3 loop spans 14 amino acids.

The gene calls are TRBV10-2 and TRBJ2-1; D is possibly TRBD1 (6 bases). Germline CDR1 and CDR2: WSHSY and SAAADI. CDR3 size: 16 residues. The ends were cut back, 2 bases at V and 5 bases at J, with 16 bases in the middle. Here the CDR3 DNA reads TGCGCCAGCAGTGAGCCCAGGGGTCCGGGAAACAATGAGCAGTTCTTC. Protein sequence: CASSEPRGPGNNEQFF.